The rows below give T cell receptor beta chains drawn from one sample of a study of T cells of healthy individuals. TCRdb fed the 5' RACE reads into MiXCR, producing one record per CDR3 protein. The repertoire has tens of thousands of distinct CDR3 sequences, roughly 14% of them found once; the top ten carry about 16%. The receptors here all came from a human donor in good health. CDR3s leave out the opening cysteine and the closing phenylalanine or tryptophan. Not all rows give a size; the values are once, few, many and, for expanded clones, a class.

TRBV29-1 many SVDEGGVTEAF
TRBV20-1 many SAAGTGVYSNQPQH
TRBV6-6 - ASSGQARDTQY
TRBV30 few AWSVPAVGYNEQF
TRBV6-2/TRBV6-3 many ASSYHIDRGGTEAF
TRBV5-1 few ASSSRGSTNEKLF
TRBV7-3 few ASSPEGSSTDTQY
TRBV28 many ASSLLASGIREDEQY
TRBV20-1 - SATPGTGSRQQLLSTQY
TRBV18 - ASSSDNYNSPLH
TRBV4-2 - ASSQTQGATNEKLF
TRBV7-3 once ATNSGGRGTDTQY
TRBV7-2 once ASSLFRDRDLWAF
TRBV9 few ASSVVPGNYGYT
TRBV20-1 many SARGFQGRDNQPQH
TRBV7-9 - AKQGSTDTQY
TRBV29-1 few SVELTGGLNTEAF
TRBV5-1 - ASSRASGRATDTQY